The entry that follows covers one T cell receptor (beta chain) sequence. Its antigen is currently unknown. The data belong to a study of blood T cells in healthy people across ages. The wider study: Template-switching capture recovered about one barcoded beta molecule per two T cells.

Study-wide results and caveats: Older age coincided with a roughly linear decline in TCR beta diversity per million T cells.

V lost 0 bases, J lost 6 bases, and 1 base stayed unmatched. CDR3 length equals 14 residues. Germline V lookup: CDR1 SGHRS, CDR2 YFSETQ. A J-beta primer mix and a sample-barcoded 5' primer were used in a second PCR of about 6 to 12 cycles. TCRdb re-called the 5' RACE reads through MiXCR, storing one row per CDR3 protein. Among roughly 900,000 distinct CDR3 sequences, around 30% were seen once, and the ten largest hold 17%. The chain combines TRBV5-1 with TRBJ1-4, with TRBD1 matching over 8 bases. This clonotype originated in an elderly woman in good health. Sequenced material: blood. CDR3 bases: TGCGCCAGCAGCTTGGTGACAGGGGATGAAAAACTGTTTTTT. The encoded protein is CASSLVTGDEKLFF.